This record covers a single T cell receptor beta chain. Its matching antigen is unknown. This sample was included in a study of T cells in localized non-small cell lung cancer. The ends were cut back, 0 bases at V and 8 bases at J, with 16 bases in the middle. The CDR3 extends over 16 amino acids. Germline CDR1 and CDR2: WSHSY and SAAADI. Clones were read by immunoSEQ multiplex PCR, and TCRdb kept only the in-frame ones, dropping some. The sample consists of about 43,000 clones, around nine tenths of them appearing once. The study's findings and limits: Longer overall survival was seen with higher T cell density measured in blood. Peak T cell clonality was found in uninvolved adjacent lung, exceeding tumor. Sequencing was restricted to one tumor region; therefore, heterogeneity remains possible. Appearance in adjacent lung was seen for a median around 61 of the top 100 tumor clones.

Sequencing was performed on PBMCs, taken before any cancer treatment. The rearrangement joins TRBV10-2 to TRBJ1-4; no definite D call. The source is a woman aged 40 to 75 with stage II lung adenocarcinoma. The CDR3 bases are TGCGCCAGCAGTGAGTCGAGTCCCGCAGGCGTCGAAAAACTGTTTTTT. Its protein product is CASSESSPAGVEKLFF.